This T cell receptor (beta chain) was identified in a study of blood T cells in healthy people across ages. As for the study in general: Capturing about one barcoded beta molecule per two T cells was achieved by template switching.

Only a few counts were recorded for this clonotype. Its antigen is still unknown. A second PCR, run for about 7 to 11 cycles, used a sample-barcoded 5' primer plus a J-beta primer mix. A single record per CDR3 protein comes from TCRdb applying MiXCR to the 5' RACE reads. The table has about 2 million distinct CDR3 sequences, about 49% seen once; the top ten hold 2% to 2.5%. This CDR3 has 13 amino acids. CDR1 is SGHTA, CDR2 FQGNSA, per germline. The ends were cut back, 2 bases at V and 2 bases at J, with 7 bases in the middle. Study results and caveats: Expanded clonotype changes were possibly confounded by unknown donor CMV status.

The sample taken for sequencing was blood. The chain uses TRBV7-2 and TRBJ2-7; D remains ambiguous. This clonotype was obtained from a woman aged 40 to 50 in good health. The CDR3 coding sequence is TGTGCCAGCAGCTTACAGATTACCTACGAGCAGTACTTC. It specifies CASSLQITYEQYF.